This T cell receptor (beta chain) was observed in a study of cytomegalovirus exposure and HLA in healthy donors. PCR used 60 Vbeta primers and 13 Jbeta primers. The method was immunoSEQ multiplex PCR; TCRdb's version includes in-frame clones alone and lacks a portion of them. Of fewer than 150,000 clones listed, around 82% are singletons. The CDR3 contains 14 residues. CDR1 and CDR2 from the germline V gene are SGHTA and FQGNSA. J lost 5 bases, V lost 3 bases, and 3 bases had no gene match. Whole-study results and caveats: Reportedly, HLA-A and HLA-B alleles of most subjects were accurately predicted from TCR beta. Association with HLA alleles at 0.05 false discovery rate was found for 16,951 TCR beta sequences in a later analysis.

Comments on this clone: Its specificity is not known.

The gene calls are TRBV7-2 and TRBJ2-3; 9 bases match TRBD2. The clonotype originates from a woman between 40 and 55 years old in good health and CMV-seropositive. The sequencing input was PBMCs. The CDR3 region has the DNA TGTGCCAGCAGCTTTAGCGGGAGAGGAGATACGCAGTATTTT. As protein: CASSFSGRGDTQYF.